This TCR beta chain was sequenced in a study of T cell changes during pregnancy in multiple sclerosis. Data came from immunoSEQ multiplex PCR; TCRdb stores just in-frame clones and leaves some out. Among more than 45,000 clones listed, about nine tenths were seen once. The V end lost 4 bases, the J end lost 9 bases, and 8 bases lay between the germline ends. CDR1 is SGDLS and CDR2 is YYNGEE in the germline V gene. The length of the CDR3 is 12 residues. The sequence derives from a female donor with multiple sclerosis, enrolled in a pregnancy study. This material consisted of CD4+ T cells from peripheral blood mononuclear cells, taken after pregnancy. This chain connects TRBV9 to TRBJ1-6, with no clear D. The CDR3 is CASSPGGSPLHF. CDR3 nucleotide sequence: TGTGCCAGCAGCCCTGGAGGTTCACCCCTCCACTTT. The whole variable domain, remainder taken from reference TRBV9 and TRBJ1-6, is DSGVTQTPKHLITATGQRVTLRCSPRSGDLSVYWYQQSLDQGLQFLIQYYNGEERAKGNILERFSAQQFPDLHSELNLSSLELGDSALYFCASSPGGSPLHFGNGTRLTVT.